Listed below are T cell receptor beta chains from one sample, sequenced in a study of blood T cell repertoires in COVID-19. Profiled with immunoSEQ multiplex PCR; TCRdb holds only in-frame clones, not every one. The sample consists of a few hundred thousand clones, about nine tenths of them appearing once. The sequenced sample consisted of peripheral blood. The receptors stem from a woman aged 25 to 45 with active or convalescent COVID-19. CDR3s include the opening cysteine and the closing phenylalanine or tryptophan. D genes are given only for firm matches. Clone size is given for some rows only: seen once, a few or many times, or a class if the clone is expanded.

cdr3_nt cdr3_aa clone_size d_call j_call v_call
TGCAGTTTCTTTAGCACAGATACGCAGTATTTT CSFFSTDTQYF NA NA TRBJ2-3 TRBV20-1
TGTGCCAGCAGTGATACGACTGGGTTGAGGTACAATGAGCAGTTCTTC CASSDTTGLRYNEQFF NA NA TRBJ2-1 TRBV25-1
TGTGCCAGCAGCTTAGTACTAGGAGGGGAAGAGACCCAGTACTTC CASSLVLGGEETQYF once NA TRBJ2-5 TRBV7-2
TGTGCCAGCAGTTACTGGGGACAGGGGCGGGATGAGCAGTTCTTC CASSYWGQGRDEQFF NA TRBD1 TRBJ2-1 TRBV6-5
TGTGCCAGCAGTCCCAGTGGGGGCGGCACTGAAGCTTTCTTT CASSPSGGGTEAFF NA NA TRBJ1-1 TRBV11-2
TGCGCCAGCAGCTTACGGGGGGACGAGACCCAGTACTTC CASSLRGDETQYF NA TRBD2 TRBJ2-5 TRBV5-1
TGTGCCAGCAGCCCCCATGACAGGGCATGGGATAATTCACCCCTCCACTTT CASSPHDRAWDNSPLHF NA TRBD1 TRBJ1-6 TRBV5-4
TGTGCCAGCAGTGACGGGGGCACAGATACGCAGTATTTT CASSDGGTDTQYF once NA TRBJ2-3 TRBV25-1
TGTGCCAGCAGCTCCCGACAGGGTACCTACGAGCAGTACTTC CASSSRQGTYEQYF NA TRBD1 TRBJ2-7 TRBV3-1/TRBV3-2
TGCGCCAGCAGCGGGGACCCCAGGGGAAGGGCTGAAGCTTTCTTT CASSGDPRGRAEAFF NA NA TRBJ1-1 TRBV5-1
TGTGCCAGCAGTTATCGTTCCCCCACAGGCGAGCAGTACTTC CASSYRSPTGEQYF NA NA TRBJ2-7 TRBV6-5
TGTGCCAGTAAACCACTAGCGGAGCAAGAGACCCAGTACTTC CASKPLAEQETQYF NA TRBD2 TRBJ2-5 TRBV19
TGTGCCAGCAGCTTAGTGCGGTCGGGGAACGGAGGCTACACCTTC CASSLVRSGNGGYTF few NA TRBJ1-2 TRBV7-2
TGTGCCAGCAGCACCCGACAGGGGCGCCCTGGGGCCAACGTCCTGACTTTC CASSTRQGRPGANVLTF NA TRBD1 TRBJ2-6 TRBV7-3
TGTGCCAGCAGTTTAAGAGGCAGGGGGCATGAAGCTTTCTTT CASSLRGRGHEAFF NA TRBD1 TRBJ1-1 TRBV27
TGTGCCTGGAGTCCATACGGGAGTCCGAGTCAGCCCCAGCATTTT CAWSPYGSPSQPQHF once NA TRBJ1-5 TRBV30
TGTGCCAGCAGCGCAGAAAAATCTTCCTACGAGCAGTACTTC CASSAEKSSYEQYF NA NA TRBJ2-7 TRBV7-2
TGTGCCAGCAGCGTAGGGGACAGAATGAACACTGAAGCTTTCTTT CASSVGDRMNTEAFF NA TRBD1 TRBJ1-1 TRBV9
TGCGCCAGCAGCTTGGGCCCTCACGGGCGGGGGGGTCGTGAGCAGTTCTTC CASSLGPHGRGGREQFF NA TRBD2 TRBJ2-1 TRBV5-1
TGTGCCAGCAGAACAGGACAGCCCTACGAGCAGTACTTC CASRTGQPYEQYF NA NA TRBJ2-7 TRBV28
TGTGCCAGCAGCACGGACAGGCCGAACACTGAAGCTTTCTTT CASSTDRPNTEAFF once TRBD1 TRBJ1-1 TRBV5-4
TGCGCCAGCCTAGGGGAGGTGGAGCGGGGGGCCCCCAGCACAGATACGCAGTATTTT CASLGEVERGAPSTDTQYF NA TRBD2 TRBJ2-3 TRBV10-1
TGTGCCAGCTCAAGACAGCCCCCTTCTTCACCCCTCCACTTT CASSRQPPSSPLHF NA NA TRBJ1-6 TRBV18
TGTGCCAGCAGCTTACCCCCCAGGGGGCGTCGTGAAAAACTGTTTTTT CASSLPPRGRREKLFF NA TRBD1 TRBJ1-4 TRBV7-9
TGTGCCACCAGTGATTCAGGGACTAGCTACGAGCAGTACTTC CATSDSGTSYEQYF once TRBD2 TRBJ2-7 TRBV24-1
TGTGCCAGTAGTATAGGGACAGGGCGAACCGGGGAGCTGTTTTTT CASSIGTGRTGELFF NA TRBD1 TRBJ2-2 TRBV19
TGTGCCAGCAGCTTAGGACAGACTAGCACAGATACGCAGTATTTT CASSLGQTSTDTQYF NA NA TRBJ2-3 TRBV7-2
TGCGCCAGCAGCCAAGCTCTAACAGGGTACGAGCAGTACTTC CASSQALTGYEQYF NA NA TRBJ2-7 TRBV4-1
TGTGCCAGCTCACCCGGGACAATCACCGGGGAGCTGTTTTTT CASSPGTITGELFF NA NA TRBJ2-2 TRBV18
TGTGCCTTGACCGGGGGCTACGAGCAGTACTTC CALTGGYEQYF NA NA TRBJ2-7 TRBV30
TGTGCCTGGAGTCGTGACGGACAGTTGGATGGCTACACCTTC CAWSRDGQLDGYTF NA NA TRBJ1-2 TRBV30
TGTGCCAGCAGTTACTCTGGACAGGGGAGATCACCCCTCCACTTT CASSYSGQGRSPLHF NA TRBD1 TRBJ1-6 TRBV6-5